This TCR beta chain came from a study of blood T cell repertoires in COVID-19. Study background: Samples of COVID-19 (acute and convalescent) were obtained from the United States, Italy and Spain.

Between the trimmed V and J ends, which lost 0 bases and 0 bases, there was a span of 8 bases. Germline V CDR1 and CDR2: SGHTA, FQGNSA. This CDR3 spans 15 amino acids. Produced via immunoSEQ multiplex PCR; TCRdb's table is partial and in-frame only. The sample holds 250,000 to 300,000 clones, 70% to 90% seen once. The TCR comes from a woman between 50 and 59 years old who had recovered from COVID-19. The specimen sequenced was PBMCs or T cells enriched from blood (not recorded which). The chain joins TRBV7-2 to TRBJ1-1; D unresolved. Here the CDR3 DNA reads TGTGCCAGCAGCTTAGCCCCCACATTGAACACTGAAGCTTTCTTT. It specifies CASSLAPTLNTEAFF.